Each of the 23 T cell receptor beta chains below was sequenced from the same sample in a study of Ad26.COV2.S vaccination and SARS-CoV-2 variants. The assay was immunoSEQ multiplex PCR, and TCRdb's table has in-frame clones only and misses some. The data contain 43,000 or so clones, roughly four fifths of them seen just once; the ten biggest clones take up around half. This material consisted of peripheral blood, taken after recovery from COVID-19. These receptor sequences come from a human donor who had recovered from COVID-19.

The chain has TRBV6-6 and TRBJ1-1, with TRBD1 as a possible D gene (6 bases). CDR3 size: 13 residues. Germline CDR1 reads MNHNY; CDR2 reads SVGAGI (reference sequence). V lost 5 bases to trimming and J lost 6 bases, with 13 bases between them. CDR3: CASSGGTRAEAFF. The DNA of the CDR3 is TGTGCCAGCAGTGGGGGCACGAGGGCTGAAGCTTTCTTT.

The rearrangement uses TRBV10-3 and TRBJ1-1; no definite D call. The CDR3 totals 13 residues. CDR1 and CDR2 (germline): ENHRY, SYGVKD. With 6 bases removed from V and 6 bases from J, the gap between germline ends came to 14 bases. The CDR3 here is CAISPTQDAEAFF. The CDR3 nucleotides are TGTGCCATCAGCCCGACCCAGGACGCTGAAGCTTTCTTT.

This chain joins TRBV27 and TRBJ2-3, with D perhaps matching TRBD2 (5 bases). The CDR3 loop spans 12 amino acids. CDR1 and CDR2 (germline): MNHEY, SMNVEV (reference sequence). V was pared by 2 bases and J by 13 bases, with 13 bases between. The CDR3: CASSLDFSREYF. The CDR3 nucleotides read TGTGCCAGCAGTTTAGACTTTTCGAGGGAGTATTTT.

The chain employs TRBV7-3 and TRBJ2-1; 9 positions agree with TRBD2. Germline assignment: CDR1 SGHTA and CDR2 FQGTGA. V trimming: 5 bases; J trimming: 5 bases; junction bases outside the gene matches: 13. CDR3 length: 17 amino acids. The CDR3 DNA reads TGTGCCAGCAGCAGAGCGGGGGGTCCCCGGGGCAACAATGAGCAGTTCTTC. Protein sequence: CASSRAGGPRGNNEQFF.

The chain carries TRBV27 and TRBJ1-1; no clear D. There are 14 residues in the CDR3. In germline, CDR1 is MNHEY, CDR2 SMNVEV (reference sequence). The V end was cut by 6 bases, the J end by 3 bases, with 14 bases between. For the CDR3, the DNA is TGTGCCAGCAGGCTCTCAGGAGCCTACACTGAAGCTTTCTTT. Translating it yields CASRLSGAYTEAFF.

The rearrangement joins TRBV6-5 to TRBJ2-1; TRBD2 is a possible D gene (6 bases). Germline loops: CDR1 MNHEY, CDR2 SVGAGI. The CDR3 is 11 amino acids. V dropped 9 bases and J dropped 5 bases, with 8 bases sitting between them. The CDR3 DNA follows: TGTGCCAGTTCGGGGGACAATGAGCAGTTCTTC. Amino acids: CASSGDNEQFF.

The genes are TRBV6-5 and TRBJ2-1; D possibly corresponds to TRBD2 (6 bases). Trimming took 6 bases from V and 5 from J, leaving 17 bases between them. Germline V gene lookup returns CDR1 MNHEY and CDR2 SVGAGI. This CDR3 region has 15 residues. The CDR3 bases are TGTGCCAGCAGAGCGCCCTCCGGGAGCCACAATGAGCAGTTCTTC. Translated, it gives CASRAPSGSHNEQFF.

The V and J genes are TRBV6-5 and TRBJ1-2; the D gene is possibly TRBD1 (5 bases). The CDR3 runs to 13 residues. V dropped 6 bases and J dropped 1 base, with 9 bases sitting between them. Germline CDR1 is MNHEY and CDR2 is SVGAGI. The CDR3 loop is CASRDTFNYGYTF. CDR3 in DNA: TGTGCCAGCAGGGACACCTTTAACTATGGCTACACCTTC.

The gene calls are TRBV19 and TRBJ1-2; D possibly corresponds to TRBD1 (5 bases). V lost 4 bases to trimming and J lost 4 bases, with 13 bases between them. This CDR3 is built from 14 residues. The germline CDR1 and CDR2 sequences are LNHDA and SQIVND (reference sequence). The CDR3 reads CASSTGIIGYGYTF. Written as DNA, the CDR3 is TGTGCCAGTAGTACAGGGATCATTGGCTATGGCTACACCTTC.

The chain links TRBV29-1 to TRBJ2-3; D ambiguous. V shed 8 bases and J shed 3 bases, with 15 bases lying between them. This CDR3 comprises 13 residues. Per germline, CDR1 SQVTM and CDR2 ANQGSEA. The CDR3 spells CSQLVGGTDTQYF. The CDR3 nucleotides read TGCAGCCAACTTGTAGGTGGAACAGATACGCAGTATTTT.

The J gene is TRBJ1-6, the V gene TRBV25-1; D is perhaps TRBD1 (6 bases). V lost 4 bases and J lost 6, with 19 bases in between. Germline CDR1 MGHDK, CDR2 SYGVNS. This CDR3 is built from 17 residues. The CDR3 region has the DNA TGTGCCAGCAGTGCTCAAGAGCCAGGGGTGGCTAATTCACCCCTCCACTTT. Translated: CASSAQEPGVANSPLHF.

J is TRBJ1-1 and V is TRBV19; TRBD1 is a possible D gene (6 bases). CDR1 and CDR2 (germline): LNHDA, SQIVND (reference sequence). This CDR3 is built from 13 residues. V dropped 9 bases and J dropped 1 base, with 12 bases sitting between them. DNA for the CDR3: TGTGCCAGCCAGTGGGGGGCGAACACTGAAGCTTTCTTT. This translates into CASQWGANTEAFF.

The rearrangement uses TRBV19 and TRBJ1-5, with 7 bases matching TRBD1. Germline loops: CDR1 LNHDA, CDR2 SQIVND (reference sequence). V was clipped by 4 bases and J by 0 bases; unmatched bases: 12. This CDR3 is 18 amino acids long. Here the CDR3 DNA reads TGTGCCAGTAGTAACCCCCGGGACAGAACTTATAGCAATCAGCCCCAGCATTTT. Translated: CASSNPRDRTYSNQPQHF.

The rearrangement links TRBV30 to TRBJ1-5, with D perhaps matching TRBD1 (5 bases). Trimming removed 0 bases from V and 5 bases from J, with 8 bases in between. This CDR3 spans 13 amino acids. The germline gives CDR1 GTSNPN, CDR2 SVGIG (reference sequence). This chain's CDR3 is CAWSVTGDQPQHF. The DNA of the CDR3 is TGTGCCTGGAGTGTCACAGGAGATCAGCCCCAGCATTTT.

This chain joins TRBV12-3 or TRBV12-4 and TRBJ1-1; possible D gene TRBD1, 5 bases. The CDR3 sequence is 13 residues long. Trimming took off 6 bases at V and 3 bases at J, with 11 bases between the two ends. The DNA of the CDR3 is TGTGCCAGCAGCCCAGCGGGGGACACTGAAGCTTTCTTT. Amino acids: CASSPAGDTEAFF.

V gene TRBV29-1 combines with J gene TRBJ1-1; D is possibly TRBD1 (6 bases). CDR1 SQVTM and CDR2 ANQGSEA come from the germline V gene. The V end was cut by 6 bases, the J end by 1 base, with 12 bases between. The CDR3 runs to 13 residues. CDR3 coding DNA: TGCAGCGTGAATCCGGGACAGAACACTGAAGCTTTCTTT. Residues: CSVNPGQNTEAFF.

The V and J genes are TRBV5-1 and TRBJ2-1; TRBD2 agrees at 11 bases. Germline loops: CDR1 SGHRS, CDR2 YFSETQ. V lost 5 bases and J lost 9; bases outside the gene matches: 13. The CDR3 loop spans 16 amino acids. The CDR3 is CASRQSNLAGGGEQFF. In DNA, the CDR3 is TGCGCCAGCAGGCAGAGCAACCTAGCGGGGGGTGGTGAGCAGTTCTTC.

The chain is built from TRBV6-6 and TRBJ2-2; 14 bases line up with TRBD2. The CDR3 contains 17 residues. V shed 5 bases, J shed 7 bases, and the junction held 9 bases outside the gene matches. Germline V CDR1 and CDR2: MNHNY, SVGAGI (reference sequence). The CDR3 bases are TGTGCCAGCAGTCAGACTAGCGGGGGGGCCTTTGGCGGGGAGCTGTTTTTT. Amino acids: CASSQTSGGAFGGELFF.

The chain links TRBV28 to TRBJ1-6; D perhaps matches TRBD1 (5 bases). CDR3 length: 15 amino acids. V gave up 4 bases and J gave up 6 bases, with 13 bases separating them. The germline V gene encodes CDR1 MDHEN and CDR2 SYDVKM. This chain's CDR3 is CASSSRQRTNSPLHF. The DNA for the CDR3 is TGTGCCAGCAGTTCCCGACAGAGGACTAATTCACCCCTCCACTTT.

This chain joins TRBV5-4 and TRBJ1-1; the D is unclear. In germline, CDR1 is SGHNT, CDR2 YYREEE (reference sequence). CDR3 length: 15 amino acids. V lost 4 bases, J lost 4 bases, and 17 bases lay in between. The CDR3 here is CASSVFGREGTEAFF. CDR3 bases: TGTGCCAGCAGCGTATTCGGACGGGAGGGCACTGAAGCTTTCTTT.

This sequence joins TRBV3-1 (or the pseudogene TRBV3-2) and TRBJ1-1; the D gene is possibly TRBD1 (5 bases). CDR3 length equals 17 residues. CDR1 LGHDT and CDR2 YNNKEL come from the germline V gene (reference sequence). Between the trimmed V and J ends, which lost 4 bases and 2 bases, there was a span of 20 bases. The DNA for the CDR3 is TGTGCCAGCAGCCGAACCGTGGGTGGGGGTGTTAACACTGAAGCTTTCTTT. This encodes CASSRTVGGGVNTEAFF.

The chain links TRBV14 to TRBJ1-1; 7 nucleotides line up with TRBD1. Germline V gives CDR1 SGHDN, CDR2 FVKESK. J gave up 1 base and V 0 bases, and 2 bases lay outside the gene matches. The CDR3 has 15 residues. The CDR3 sequence: CASSQDRGANTEAFF. CDR3 nucleotide sequence: TGTGCCAGCAGCCAAGACAGGGGGGCGAACACTGAAGCTTTCTTT.

In its sample, this clone was seen once. A much larger clone lies a single base off, so this may be a read error. The chain combines TRBV5-1 with TRBJ1-1; the D is unclear. Trimming cost V 2 bases and J 0 bases, with 5 bases left between them. The CDR3 extends over 13 amino acids. Germline V gene sequence: CDR1 SGHRS, CDR2 YFSETQ. CDR3 sequence reads: CASSLDMNTEAFF. The CDR3 DNA reads as TGCGCCAGCAGCTTAGATATGAACACTGAAGCTTTCTTT.